The 10 T cell receptor beta chains reported below all come from one sample, sequenced in a study of T-cell memory formation after mild COVID-19. MiXCR was run by TCRdb on the 5' RACE reads, yielding one entry per CDR3 protein. The repertoire holds 300,000 to 350,000 distinct CDR3 sequences, with approximately 20% as singletons. The sample consisted of PBMCs or a T cell subset sorted from them (not recorded which). The receptor source for this set is a man in his late teens or twenties who had mild COVID-19 (a few samples of this study predate the infection). Cell type and time point are not known.

The V gene is TRBV4-3, the J gene TRBJ2-7; tentatively, D is TRBD1 or TRBD2 (5 bases each). The V end was cut by 4 bases, the J end by 5 bases, with 15 bases between. CDR1 and CDR2 from the germline V gene are LGHNA and YSLEER. The length of the CDR3 is 14 residues. Here the CDR3 DNA reads TGCGCCAGCAGCCGCCTAAGAGGGGCCGACGAGCAGTACTTC. It specifies CASSRLRGADEQYF.

V and J are TRBV29-1 and TRBJ2-3; 9 positions match TRBD1. V lost 6 bases and J lost 5; bases outside the gene matches: 9. CDR3 size: 14 residues. Germline CDR1 reads SQVTM; CDR2 reads ANQGSEA. For the CDR3, the DNA is TGCAGCGTAGGCGGACAGGGGAGGGGAGATACGCAGTATTTT. This codes for CSVGGQGRGDTQYF.

Of note for this clonotype: Relative to the germline gene, one junction end is altered; a read error may explain this. The J gene is TRBJ1-4, the V gene TRBV10-2; D is undetermined. CDR3 size: 15 residues. Germline CDR1 reads WSHSY; CDR2 reads SAAADI. CDR3 protein: CASRVPGATNEKLIF. The CDR3 nucleotides read TGCGCCAGCAGGGTTCCTGGAGCAACTAATGAAAAACTGATTTTT.

This clonotype was recorded many times. The chain joins TRBV12-3 or TRBV12-4 to TRBJ1-2, with unresolved D. This CDR3 is 12 amino acids long. V was shortened by 3 bases and J by 5 bases, with 7 bases between the two germline ends. The CDR3 sequence: CASSLELYGYTF. CDR3 DNA: TGTGCCAGCAGTTTGGAGCTATATGGCTACACCTTC.

CDR3 nucleotide sequence: TGTGCCAGCAGTACCCCGGGACAATCCTACGAGCAGTACTTC. This translates into CASSTPGQSYEQYF. The chain recombines TRBV12-3 or TRBV12-4 with TRBJ2-7; possible D gene TRBD1, 6 bases. The V gene lost 5 bases and the J gene lost 1 base, with 12 bases spanning the gap. This CDR3 contains 14 residues.

The chain has TRBV7-9 and TRBJ2-7; 7 bases are shared with TRBD1. Germline V gene data show CDR1 as SEHNR and CDR2 as FQNEAQ (reference sequence). V shed 5 bases and J 3 bases; nucleotides not matched to a gene: 4. The CDR3 has 13 amino acids. CDR3 sequence reads: CASSGDSNYEQYF. The CDR3 nucleotides read TGTGCCAGCAGCGGGGACAGTAACTACGAGCAGTACTTC.

This clonotype occurred a few times. The chain couples TRBV7-2 to TRBJ2-5; TRBD2 aligns across 9 bases. The V and J ends lost 3 bases and 5 bases, in that order; junction bases with no gene match: 10. There are 16 residues in the CDR3. Germline V gene data show CDR1 as SGHTA and CDR2 as FQGNSA. The CDR3 DNA follows: TGTGCCAGCAGCTTTAATATGCGGGGGGGCCGGGAGACCCAGTACTTC. Encoded protein: CASSFNMRGGRETQYF.

This clonotype has ten or more counts. The chain joins TRBV6-5 to TRBJ1-4; D gene uncertain. The CDR3 loop spans 16 amino acids. Trimming took off 0 bases at V and 5 bases at J, with 13 bases between the two ends. Germline V gives CDR1 MNHEY, CDR2 SVGAGI. DNA of the CDR3: TGTGCCAGCAGTTACTCTAGTACAGCTCAGAATGAAAAACTGTTTTTT. Its translation: CASSYSSTAQNEKLFF.

This clonotype was found a few times. This chain connects TRBV7-9 to TRBJ2-3; D might be TRBD2 (5 bases). Germline-derived CDR1 and CDR2 are SEHNR and FQNEAQ (reference sequence). The germline V and J ends were trimmed by 10 bases and 6 bases, with 17 bases remaining between them. This CDR3 spans 13 amino acids. CDR3 DNA: TGTGCCACCTCGGGGTCTCGAGTGGATACGCAGTATTTT. Encoded protein: CATSGSRVDTQYF.

This clonotype was detected a few times. This chain uses TRBV6-5 with TRBJ1-2; D unresolved. V lost 0 bases and J lost 7, with 9 bases in between. Germline V gene data show CDR1 as MNHEY and CDR2 as SVGAGI. The CDR3 is 13 residues long. As DNA, the CDR3 is TGTGCCAGCAGTTACTCAGGCTCCGCTGGCTACACCTTC. Translated, it gives CASSYSGSAGYTF.